This T cell receptor beta chain was captured in a study of technical replicates of blood from several donors (dated by TCRdb to 2016 to 2017). This clone was counted once. Its antigen is not yet known. It has no much larger one-base neighbor in the sample; base qualities were not kept. Reading from cysteine to phenylalanine, the CDR3 counts 16 amino acids. The CDR3 DNA has 48 bases and is translated from base 1. Based on the germline V gene, the CDR1 and CDR2 sequences are SQVTM and ANQGSEA. At the junction V is shortened by 4 bases and J by 1 base, with 18 bases in between. Library method: the immunoSEQ multiplex PCR assay. Entries here come from immuneACCESS through TCRdb and include only in-frame sequences with V and J called. Some clones fail to appear in such tables; in the studies checked, an unresolved V gene covers under half of the shortfall, and the cause of the remainder is unknown. The sample table records approximately 88,000 clones; about 96% of these occur just once. The ten largest clones represent approximately 0.3% of the sample.

The clonotype originates from a human donor in good health. The sample taken for sequencing was T cells isolated from PBMCs. The V gene is TRBV29-1 and the J gene is TRBJ2-3; matching of 5 bases hints at TRBD2 as the D gene. The nucleotide sequence is TGCAGCGTTGGACTACCCTCACCCTCGCGCACAGATACGCAGTATTTT. The resulting protein is CSVGLPSPSRTDTQYF.